This T cell receptor beta chain was found in a study of blood T cells in healthy people across ages. Findings and limits, study-wide: Significant beta diversity loss was already apparent by age approximately 37, declining roughly linearly. Naive T cell percentage by flow cytometry tracked strongly with beta diversity.

Germline V gene lookup returns CDR1 SNHLY and CDR2 FYNNEI. V gave up 7 bases and J gave up 5 bases; unmatched junction bases: 8. This CDR3 spans 13 amino acids. The table lists this clonotype with a count of one. Antigen: not known. The individuals who served as donors were healthy Caucasians living in Russia, aged roughly 6 to 100. A second about 7 to 12 cycle PCR used barcoded and J-beta primers. Each CDR3 protein gets one entry after TCRdb re-called the 5' RACE reads with MiXCR. The repertoire holds approximately 350,000 distinct CDR3 sequences, with approximately 47% as singletons. J is TRBJ2-7 and V is TRBV2; TRBD1 matches at 7 bases. The sequenced sample consisted of blood. The origin of this receptor is a man in his sixties in good health. The CDR3 region has the DNA TGTGCCAGCATCGCCGGGACAGTAAACGAGCAGTACTTC. This gives the protein CASIAGTVNEQYF.